This TCR beta chain was profiled in a study of OX40 agonist ivuxolimab in advanced cancers. Libraries were prepared by immunoSEQ multiplex PCR; TCRdb keeps only in-frame clonotypes and omits some of them. This repertoire shows roughly 26,000 clones, around nine tenths found once; its top ten account for roughly 22%. The TCR sequence derives from an adult with an advanced solid tumor such as melanoma, head and neck, liver or kidney cancer. Here the sequenced sample was CD4+ or CD8+ T cells sorted from blood, taken in a trial of the OX40 agonist ivuxolimab.

The CDR3 bases are TGTGCCAGCAAAAACCGGGAGTTTTATGGCTACACCTTC. Amino acid sequence: CASKNREFYGYTF. The chain links TRBV27 to TRBJ1-2; unclear D gene. Trimming stripped 7 bases from V and 5 bases from J, with 14 bases between. The CDR3 consists of 13 residues. Germline CDR1 and CDR2: MNHEY and SMNVEV (reference sequence).